This TCR beta chain emerged from a study of brain metastases from non-small cell lung cancer. Data came from immunoSEQ multiplex PCR; TCRdb stores just in-frame clones and leaves some out. The sample shows roughly 14,000 clones, approximately 82% of them seen only once. Whole-study findings and limits: T-cell infiltration was lower in brain metastases than primaries (P < 0.001). Metastases had sparse T cells but largely shared repertoires with primaries. In roughly 64% of brain metastases, T-cell clones were expanded compared with matched primary tumors.

Only a few counts were recorded for this clone. The antigen is undetermined. Germline-derived CDR1 and CDR2 are GTSNPN and SVGIG (reference sequence). The CDR3 has 15 residues. V lost 0 bases and J lost 16; bases outside the gene matches: 16. Material: primary lung tumor tissue. This sequence originates from a donor over 35 with non-small cell lung cancer. The chain is built from TRBV30 and TRBJ2-2, with 8 bases that match TRBD1. This chain's CDR3 is CAWSVRSGTGQLGFF. The CDR3, as DNA: TGTGCCTGGAGTGTAAGGTCCGGGACAGGCCAATTGGGGTTTTTT.